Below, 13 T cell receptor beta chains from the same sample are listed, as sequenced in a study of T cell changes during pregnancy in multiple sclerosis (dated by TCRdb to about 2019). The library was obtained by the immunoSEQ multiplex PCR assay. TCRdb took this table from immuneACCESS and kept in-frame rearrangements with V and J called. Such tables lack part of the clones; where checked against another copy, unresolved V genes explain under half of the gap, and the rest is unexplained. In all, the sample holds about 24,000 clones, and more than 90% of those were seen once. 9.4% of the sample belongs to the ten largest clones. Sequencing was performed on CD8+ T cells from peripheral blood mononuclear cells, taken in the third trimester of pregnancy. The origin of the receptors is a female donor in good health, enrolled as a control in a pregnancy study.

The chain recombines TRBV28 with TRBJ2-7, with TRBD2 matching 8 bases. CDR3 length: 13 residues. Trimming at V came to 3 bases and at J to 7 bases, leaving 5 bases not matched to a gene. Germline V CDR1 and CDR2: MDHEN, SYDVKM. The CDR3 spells CASSLGAGEEQYF. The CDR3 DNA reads TGTGCCAGCAGTTTGGGAGCGGGAGAAGAGCAGTACTTC.

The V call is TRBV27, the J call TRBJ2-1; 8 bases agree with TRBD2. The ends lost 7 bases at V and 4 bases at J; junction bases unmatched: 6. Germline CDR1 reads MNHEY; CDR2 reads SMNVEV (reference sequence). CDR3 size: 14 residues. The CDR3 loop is CASTHRGGYNEQFF. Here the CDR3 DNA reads TGTGCCAGCACCCACCGGGGGGGTTACAATGAGCAGTTCTTC.

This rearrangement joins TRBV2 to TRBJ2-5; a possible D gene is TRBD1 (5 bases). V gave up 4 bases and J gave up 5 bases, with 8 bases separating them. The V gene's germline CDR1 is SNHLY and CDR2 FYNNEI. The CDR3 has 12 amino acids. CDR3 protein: CASSVAGETQYF. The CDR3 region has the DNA TGTGCCAGCAGTGTGGCAGGGGAGACCCAGTACTTC.

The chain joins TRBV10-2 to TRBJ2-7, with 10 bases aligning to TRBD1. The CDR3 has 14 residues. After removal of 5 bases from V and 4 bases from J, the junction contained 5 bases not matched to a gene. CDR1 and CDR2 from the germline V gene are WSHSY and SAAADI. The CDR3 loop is CASSPGQGYYEQYF. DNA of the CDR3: TGCGCCAGCAGTCCGGGACAGGGGTATTACGAGCAGTACTTC.

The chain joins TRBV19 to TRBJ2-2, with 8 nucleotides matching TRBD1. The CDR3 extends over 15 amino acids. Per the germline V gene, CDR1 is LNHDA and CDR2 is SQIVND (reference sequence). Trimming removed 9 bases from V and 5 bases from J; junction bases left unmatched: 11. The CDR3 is CASGIPGGQTGELFF. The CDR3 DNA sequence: TGTGCCAGCGGAATCCCAGGGGGCCAGACCGGGGAGCTGTTTTTT.

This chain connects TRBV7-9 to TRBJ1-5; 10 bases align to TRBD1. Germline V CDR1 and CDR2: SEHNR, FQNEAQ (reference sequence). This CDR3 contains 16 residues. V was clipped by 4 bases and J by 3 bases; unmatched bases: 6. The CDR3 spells CASSSAGQGYNQPQHF. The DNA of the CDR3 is TGTGCCAGCAGCTCCGCGGGACAGGGGTACAATCAGCCCCAGCATTTT.

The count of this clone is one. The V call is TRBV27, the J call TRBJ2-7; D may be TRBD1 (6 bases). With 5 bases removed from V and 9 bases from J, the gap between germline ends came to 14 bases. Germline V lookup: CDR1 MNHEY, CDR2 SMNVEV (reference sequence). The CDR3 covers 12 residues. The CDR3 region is CASSDRSLGQYF. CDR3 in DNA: TGTGCCAGCAGTGACAGGAGCTTAGGGCAGTACTTC.

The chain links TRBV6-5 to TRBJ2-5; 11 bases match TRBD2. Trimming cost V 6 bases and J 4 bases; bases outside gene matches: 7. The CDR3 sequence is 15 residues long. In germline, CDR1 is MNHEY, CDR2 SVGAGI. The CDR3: CASSPLAGAAETQYF. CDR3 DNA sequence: TGTGCCAGCAGCCCACTAGCGGGAGCAGCAGAGACCCAGTACTTC.

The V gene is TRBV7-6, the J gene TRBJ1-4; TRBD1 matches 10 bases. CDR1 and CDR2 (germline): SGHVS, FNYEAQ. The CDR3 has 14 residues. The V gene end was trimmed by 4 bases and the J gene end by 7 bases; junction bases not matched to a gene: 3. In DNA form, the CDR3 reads TGTGCCAGCAGCTCAGGGACAGGGGTTGAAAAACTGTTTTTT. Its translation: CASSSGTGVEKLFF.

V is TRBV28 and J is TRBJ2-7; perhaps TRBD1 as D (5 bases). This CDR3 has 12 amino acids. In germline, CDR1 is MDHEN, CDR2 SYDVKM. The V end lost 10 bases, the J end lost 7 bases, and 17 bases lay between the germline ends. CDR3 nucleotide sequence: TGTGCCACAGGGAAGGGCGTGGGGGAGCAGTACTTC. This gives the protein CATGKGVGEQYF.

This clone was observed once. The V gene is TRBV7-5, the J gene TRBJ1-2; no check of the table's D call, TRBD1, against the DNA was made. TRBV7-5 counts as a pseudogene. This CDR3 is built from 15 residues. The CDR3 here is CARSLVPGPNYGYTF. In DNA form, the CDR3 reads TGTGCCAGAAGCTTAGTGCCAGGGCCTAACTATGGCTACACCTTC.

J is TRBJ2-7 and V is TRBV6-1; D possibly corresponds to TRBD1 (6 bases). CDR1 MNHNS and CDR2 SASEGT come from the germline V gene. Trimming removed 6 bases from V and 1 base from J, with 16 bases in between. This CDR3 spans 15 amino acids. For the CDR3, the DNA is TGTGCCAGCAGAACGGCAGGGGATTCTTCCTACGAGCAGTACTTC. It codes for CASRTAGDSSYEQYF.

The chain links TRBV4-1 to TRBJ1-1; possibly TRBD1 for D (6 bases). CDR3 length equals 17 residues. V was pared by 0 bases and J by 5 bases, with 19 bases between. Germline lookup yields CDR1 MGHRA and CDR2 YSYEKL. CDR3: CASSQDRTQGGYTEAFF. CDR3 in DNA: TGCGCCAGCAGCCAAGATCGGACACAGGGAGGGTATACTGAAGCTTTCTTT.